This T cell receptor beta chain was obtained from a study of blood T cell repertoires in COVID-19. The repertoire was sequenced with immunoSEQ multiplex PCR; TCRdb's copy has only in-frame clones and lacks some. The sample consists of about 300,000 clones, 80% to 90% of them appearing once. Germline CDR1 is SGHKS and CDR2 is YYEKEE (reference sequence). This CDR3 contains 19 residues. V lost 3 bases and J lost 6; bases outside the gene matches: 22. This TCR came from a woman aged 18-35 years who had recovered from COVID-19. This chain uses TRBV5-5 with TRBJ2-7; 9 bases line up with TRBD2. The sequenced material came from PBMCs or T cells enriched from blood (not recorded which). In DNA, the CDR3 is TGTGCCAGCAGCTCCACCCCGGGTATCGGTCTAGCGGGGAGGGTCGAGCAGTACTTC. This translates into CASSSTPGIGLAGRVEQYF.